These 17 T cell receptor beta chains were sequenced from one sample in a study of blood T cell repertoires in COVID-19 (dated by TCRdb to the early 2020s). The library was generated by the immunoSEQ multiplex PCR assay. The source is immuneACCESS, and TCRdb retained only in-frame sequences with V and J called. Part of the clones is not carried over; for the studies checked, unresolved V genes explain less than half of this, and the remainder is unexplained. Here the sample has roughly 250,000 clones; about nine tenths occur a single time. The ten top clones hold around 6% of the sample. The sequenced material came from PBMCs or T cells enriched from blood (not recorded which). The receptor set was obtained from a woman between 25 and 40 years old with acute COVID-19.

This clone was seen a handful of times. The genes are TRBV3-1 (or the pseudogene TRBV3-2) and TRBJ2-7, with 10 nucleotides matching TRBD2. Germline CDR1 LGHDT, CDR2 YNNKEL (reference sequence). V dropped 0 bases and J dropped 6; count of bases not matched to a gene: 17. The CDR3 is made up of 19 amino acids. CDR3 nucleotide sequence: TGTGCCAGCAGCCAAGAGGTCCCCAAGGTTAGCGGGGGGTTTCGCGAGCAGTACTTC. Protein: CASSQEVPKVSGGFREQYF.

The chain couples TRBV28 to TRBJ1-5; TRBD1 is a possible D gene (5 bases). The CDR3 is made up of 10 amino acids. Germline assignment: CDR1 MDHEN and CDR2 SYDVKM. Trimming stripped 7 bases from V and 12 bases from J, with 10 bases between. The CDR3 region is CASKDSVQHF. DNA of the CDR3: TGTGCCAGCAAAGACAGCGTCCAGCATTTT.

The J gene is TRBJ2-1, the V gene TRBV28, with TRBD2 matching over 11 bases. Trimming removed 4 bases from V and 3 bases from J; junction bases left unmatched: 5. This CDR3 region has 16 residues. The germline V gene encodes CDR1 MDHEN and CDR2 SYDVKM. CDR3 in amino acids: CASSSLAGGGYNEQFF. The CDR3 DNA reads TGTGCCAGCAGTTCCTTAGCGGGAGGGGGCTACAATGAGCAGTTCTTC. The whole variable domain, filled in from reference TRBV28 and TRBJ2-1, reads DVKVTQSSRYLVKRTGEKVFLECVQDMDHENMFWYRQDPGLGLRLIYFSYDVKMKEKGDIPEGYSVSREKKERFSLILESASTNQTSMYLCASSSLAGGGYNEQFFGPGTRLTVL.

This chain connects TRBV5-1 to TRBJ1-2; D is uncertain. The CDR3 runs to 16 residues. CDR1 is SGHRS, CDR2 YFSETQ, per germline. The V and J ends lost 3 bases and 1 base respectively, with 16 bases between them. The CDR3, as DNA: TGCGCCAGCAGCTCTTCGGGAGTAGGGTTTAACTATGGCTACACCTTC. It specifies CASSSSGVGFNYGYTF.

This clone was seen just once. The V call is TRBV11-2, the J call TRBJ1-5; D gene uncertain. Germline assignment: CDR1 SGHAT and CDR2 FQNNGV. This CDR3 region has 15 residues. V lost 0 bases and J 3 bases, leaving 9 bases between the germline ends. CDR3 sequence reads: CASSLDRGINQPQHF. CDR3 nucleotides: TGTGCCAGCAGCTTAGATCGGGGAATCAATCAGCCCCAGCATTTT.

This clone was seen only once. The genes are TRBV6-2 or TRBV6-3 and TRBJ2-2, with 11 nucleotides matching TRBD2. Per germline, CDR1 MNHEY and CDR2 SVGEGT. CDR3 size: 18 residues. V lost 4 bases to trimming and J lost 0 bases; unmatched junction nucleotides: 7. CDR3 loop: CASSSNRGLAANTGELFF. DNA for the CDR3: TGTGCCAGCAGTTCCAACCGGGGACTAGCGGCGAACACCGGGGAGCTGTTTTTT.

For the CDR3, the DNA is TGTGCCAGCAGCTACAGGGTCCGCAATGAGCAGTTCTTC. Translation: CASSYRVRNEQFF. The chain has TRBV13 and TRBJ2-1, with D maybe TRBD1 (6 bases). The CDR3 runs to 13 residues. Trimming took 4 bases from V and 6 from J, leaving 10 bases between them. Germline CDR1 and CDR2: PRHDT and FYEKMQ (reference sequence).

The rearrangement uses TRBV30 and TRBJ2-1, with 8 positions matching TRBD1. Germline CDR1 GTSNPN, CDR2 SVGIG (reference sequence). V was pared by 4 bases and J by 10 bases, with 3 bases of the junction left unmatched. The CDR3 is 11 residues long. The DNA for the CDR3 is TGTGCCTGGAAGGACAGGGAAGAGCAGTTCTTC. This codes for CAWKDREEQFF.

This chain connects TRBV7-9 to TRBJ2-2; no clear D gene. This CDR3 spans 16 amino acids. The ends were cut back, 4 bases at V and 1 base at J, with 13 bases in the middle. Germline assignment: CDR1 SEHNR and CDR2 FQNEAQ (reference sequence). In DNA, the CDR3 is TGTGCCAGCAGCTCACGACTGGAAATGAACACCGGGGAGCTGTTTTTT. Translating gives CASSSRLEMNTGELFF.

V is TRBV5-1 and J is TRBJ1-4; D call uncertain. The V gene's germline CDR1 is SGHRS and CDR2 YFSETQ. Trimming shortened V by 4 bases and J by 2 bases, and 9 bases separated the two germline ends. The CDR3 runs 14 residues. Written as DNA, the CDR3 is TGCGCCAGCAGCCTCAAGCCCACTAATGAAAAACTGTTTTTT. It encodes CASSLKPTNEKLFF. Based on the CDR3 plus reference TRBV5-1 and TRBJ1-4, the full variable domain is KAGVTQTPRYLIKTRGQQVTLSCSPISGHRSVSWYQQTPGQGLQFLFEYFSETQRNKGNFPGRFSGRQFSNSRSEMNVSTLELGDSALYLCASSLKPTNEKLFFGSGTQLSVL.

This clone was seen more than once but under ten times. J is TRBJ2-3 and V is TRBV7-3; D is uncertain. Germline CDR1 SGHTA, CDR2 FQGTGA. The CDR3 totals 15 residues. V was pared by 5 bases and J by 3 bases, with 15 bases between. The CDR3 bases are TGTGCCAGCAGCCCCACTCCTTCCTCGACAGATACGCAGTATTTT. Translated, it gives CASSPTPSSTDTQYF.

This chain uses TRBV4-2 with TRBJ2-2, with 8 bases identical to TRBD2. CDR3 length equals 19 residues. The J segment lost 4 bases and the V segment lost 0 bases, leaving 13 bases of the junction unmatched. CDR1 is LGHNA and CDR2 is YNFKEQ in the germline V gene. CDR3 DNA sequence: TGTGCCAGCAGCCAAGAGACACTAGCGGCCCACCCCCGCACCGGGGAGCTGTTTTTT. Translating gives CASSQETLAAHPRTGELFF.

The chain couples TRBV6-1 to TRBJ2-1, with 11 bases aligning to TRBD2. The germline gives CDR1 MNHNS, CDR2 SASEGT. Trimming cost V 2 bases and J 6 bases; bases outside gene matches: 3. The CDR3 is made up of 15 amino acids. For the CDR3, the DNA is TGTGCCAGCAGTGAATCTAGCGGGGGGCCCAATGAGCAGTTCTTC. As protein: CASSESSGGPNEQFF.

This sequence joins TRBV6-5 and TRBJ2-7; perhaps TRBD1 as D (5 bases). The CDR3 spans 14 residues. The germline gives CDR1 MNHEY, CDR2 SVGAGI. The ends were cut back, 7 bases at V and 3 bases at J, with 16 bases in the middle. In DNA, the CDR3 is TGTGCCAGCACGTCGCAGGGTGTCTTCTACGAGCAGTACTTC. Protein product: CASTSQGVFYEQYF.

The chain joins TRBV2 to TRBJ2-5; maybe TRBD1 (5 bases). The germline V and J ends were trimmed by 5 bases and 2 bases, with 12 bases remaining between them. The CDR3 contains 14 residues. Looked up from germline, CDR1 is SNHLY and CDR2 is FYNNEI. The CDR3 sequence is CASSPTGQQETQYF. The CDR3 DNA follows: TGTGCCAGCAGTCCTACTGGACAACAAGAGACCCAGTACTTC.

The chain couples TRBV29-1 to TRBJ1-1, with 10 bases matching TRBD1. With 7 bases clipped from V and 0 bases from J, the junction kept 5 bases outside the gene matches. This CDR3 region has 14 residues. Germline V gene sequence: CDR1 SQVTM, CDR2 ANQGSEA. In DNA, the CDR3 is TGCAGCGCGGGGACAGGGGCAATGAACACTGAAGCTTTCTTT. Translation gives CSAGTGAMNTEAFF.

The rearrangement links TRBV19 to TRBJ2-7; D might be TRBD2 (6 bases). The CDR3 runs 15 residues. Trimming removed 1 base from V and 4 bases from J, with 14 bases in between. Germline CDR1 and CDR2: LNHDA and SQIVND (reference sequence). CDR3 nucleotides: TGTGCCAGTAGTATAGGATCCAGCCGGGGGTACGAGCAGTACTTC. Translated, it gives CASSIGSSRGYEQYF.